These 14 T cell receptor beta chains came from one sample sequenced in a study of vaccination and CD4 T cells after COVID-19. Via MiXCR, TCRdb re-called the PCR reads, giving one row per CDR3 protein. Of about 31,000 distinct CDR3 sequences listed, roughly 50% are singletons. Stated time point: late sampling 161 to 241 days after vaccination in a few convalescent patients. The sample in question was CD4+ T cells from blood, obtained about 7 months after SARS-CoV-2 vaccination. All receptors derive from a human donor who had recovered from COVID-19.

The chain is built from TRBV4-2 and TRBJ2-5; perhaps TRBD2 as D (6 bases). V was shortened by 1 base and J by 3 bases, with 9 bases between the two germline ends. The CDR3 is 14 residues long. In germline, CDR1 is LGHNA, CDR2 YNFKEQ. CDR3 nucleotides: TGTGCCAGCAGCCAAGCCGGGACTGAAGAGACCCAGTACTTC. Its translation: CASSQAGTEETQYF.

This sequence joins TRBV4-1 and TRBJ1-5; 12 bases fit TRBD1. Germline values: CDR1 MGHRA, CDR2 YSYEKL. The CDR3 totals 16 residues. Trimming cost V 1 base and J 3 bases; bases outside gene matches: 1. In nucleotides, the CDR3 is TGCGCCAGCAGCCAAGGGGACAGGGGGCACAATCAGCCCCAGCATTTT. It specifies CASSQGDRGHNQPQHF.

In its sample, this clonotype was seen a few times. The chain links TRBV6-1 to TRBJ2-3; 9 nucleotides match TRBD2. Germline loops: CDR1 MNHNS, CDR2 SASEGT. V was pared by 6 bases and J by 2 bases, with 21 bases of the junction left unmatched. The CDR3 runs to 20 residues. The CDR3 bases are TGTGCCAGCAGCTCCACCGGGGGGCTAGCGGGATGGGCCCCCACAGATACGCAGTATTTT. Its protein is CASSSTGGLAGWAPTDTQYF.

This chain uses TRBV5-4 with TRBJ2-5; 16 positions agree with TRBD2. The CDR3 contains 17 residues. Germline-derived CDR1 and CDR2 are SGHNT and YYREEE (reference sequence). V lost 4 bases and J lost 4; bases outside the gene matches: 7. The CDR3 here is CASSPGTSGRVLETQYF. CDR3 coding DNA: TGTGCCAGCAGCCCGGGGACTAGCGGGAGGGTGTTAGAGACCCAGTACTTC.

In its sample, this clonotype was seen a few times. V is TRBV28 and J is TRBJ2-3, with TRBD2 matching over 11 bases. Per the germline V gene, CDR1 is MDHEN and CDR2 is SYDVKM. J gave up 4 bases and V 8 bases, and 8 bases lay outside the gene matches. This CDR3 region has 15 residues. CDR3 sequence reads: CASESSGRTADTQYF. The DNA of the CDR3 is TGTGCCAGCGAATCTAGCGGGAGGACGGCAGATACGCAGTATTTT.

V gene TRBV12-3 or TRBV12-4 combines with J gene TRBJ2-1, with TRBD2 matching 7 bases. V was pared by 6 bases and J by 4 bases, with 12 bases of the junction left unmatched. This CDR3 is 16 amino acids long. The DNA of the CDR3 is TGTGCCAGCAGACTACAAGGGGCTAGCGGATACAATGAGCAGTTCTTC. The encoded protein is CASRLQGASGYNEQFF.

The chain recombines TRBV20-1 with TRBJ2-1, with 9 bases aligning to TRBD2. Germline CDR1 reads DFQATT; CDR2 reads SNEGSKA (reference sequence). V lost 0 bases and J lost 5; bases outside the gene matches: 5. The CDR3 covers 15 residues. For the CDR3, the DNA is TGCAGTGCTAGAGATTCTAGCGGGATTAACAATGAGCAGTTCTTC. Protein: CSARDSSGINNEQFF.

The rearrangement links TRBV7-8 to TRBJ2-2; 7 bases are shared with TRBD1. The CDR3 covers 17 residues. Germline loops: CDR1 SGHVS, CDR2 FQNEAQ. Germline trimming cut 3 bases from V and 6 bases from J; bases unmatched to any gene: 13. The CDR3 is CASSFEPDRAEAGELFF. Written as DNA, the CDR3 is TGTGCCAGCAGCTTCGAACCTGACAGGGCTGAAGCCGGGGAGCTGTTTTTT.

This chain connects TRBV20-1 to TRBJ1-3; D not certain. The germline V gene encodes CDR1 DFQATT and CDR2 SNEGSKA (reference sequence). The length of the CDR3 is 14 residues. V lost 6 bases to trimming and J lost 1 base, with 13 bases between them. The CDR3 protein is CSATRVESGNTIYF. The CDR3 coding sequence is TGCAGTGCAACTCGGGTAGAGTCTGGAAACACCATATATTTT.

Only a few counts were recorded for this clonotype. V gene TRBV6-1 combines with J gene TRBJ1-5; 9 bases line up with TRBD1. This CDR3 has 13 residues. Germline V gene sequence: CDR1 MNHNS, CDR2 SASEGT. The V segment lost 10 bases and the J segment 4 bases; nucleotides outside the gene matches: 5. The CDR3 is CATADRGNQPQHF. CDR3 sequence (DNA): TGTGCCACCGCGGACAGGGGAAATCAGCCCCAGCATTTT.

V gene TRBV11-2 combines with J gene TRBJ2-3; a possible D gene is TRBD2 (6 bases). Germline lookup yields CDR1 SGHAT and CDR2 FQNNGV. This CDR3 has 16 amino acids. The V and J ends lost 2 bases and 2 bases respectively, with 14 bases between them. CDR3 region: CASSLNLGLITDTQYF. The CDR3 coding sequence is TGTGCCAGCAGCTTAAATTTGGGACTCATCACAGATACGCAGTATTTT.

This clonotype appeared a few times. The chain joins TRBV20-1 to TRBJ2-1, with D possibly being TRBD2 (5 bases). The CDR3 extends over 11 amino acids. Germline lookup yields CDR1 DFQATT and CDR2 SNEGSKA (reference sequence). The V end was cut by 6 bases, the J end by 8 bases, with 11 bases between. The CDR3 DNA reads TGCAGTGCGCAGGAGGTCGATGAGCAGTTCTTC. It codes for CSAQEVDEQFF.

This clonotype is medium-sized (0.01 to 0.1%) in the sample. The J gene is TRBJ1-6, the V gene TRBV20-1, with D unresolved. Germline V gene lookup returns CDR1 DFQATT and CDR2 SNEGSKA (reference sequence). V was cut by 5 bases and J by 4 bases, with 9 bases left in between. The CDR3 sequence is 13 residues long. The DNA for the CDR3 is TGCAGTGCTCTGACTCAATATAATTCACCCCTCCACTTT. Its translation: CSALTQYNSPLHF.

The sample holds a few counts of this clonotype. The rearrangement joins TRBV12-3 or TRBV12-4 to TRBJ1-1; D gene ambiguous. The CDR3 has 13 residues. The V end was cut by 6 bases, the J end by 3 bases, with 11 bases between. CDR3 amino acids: CASSPRRDTEAFF. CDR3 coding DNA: TGTGCCAGCAGCCCTAGACGGGACACTGAAGCTTTCTTT.